This TCR beta chain was recorded in a study of molecular identifiers for immune sequencing clone quantification. This clonotype was picked up a small number of times. TCRdb reprocessed the PCR reads with MiXCR, giving one entry per CDR3 protein. The data show hundreds of thousands of distinct CDR3 sequences, with roughly 25% seen just once and about 0.73% held by the top ten. The V gene lost 5 bases and the J gene lost 0 bases, with 13 bases spanning the gap. In germline, CDR1 is KGHDR, CDR2 SFDVKD. The CDR3 is made up of 16 amino acids. The rearrangement joins TRBV24-1 to TRBJ2-1, with D unclear. The sequence was obtained from a human donor in good health. Some libraries in this study had Jurkat cell RNA spiked in. Sequencing was done on a sample of naive CD8+ T cells from blood, with Jurkat cell RNA spiked in. Subset described: FACS-sorted CD8+CD4-CCR7+CD45RA+ naive T cells. DNA for the CDR3: TGTGCCACCAGTGCTGGCAGCCGAACCTCCTACAATGAGCAGTTCTTC. It is translated as CATSAGSRTSYNEQFF.